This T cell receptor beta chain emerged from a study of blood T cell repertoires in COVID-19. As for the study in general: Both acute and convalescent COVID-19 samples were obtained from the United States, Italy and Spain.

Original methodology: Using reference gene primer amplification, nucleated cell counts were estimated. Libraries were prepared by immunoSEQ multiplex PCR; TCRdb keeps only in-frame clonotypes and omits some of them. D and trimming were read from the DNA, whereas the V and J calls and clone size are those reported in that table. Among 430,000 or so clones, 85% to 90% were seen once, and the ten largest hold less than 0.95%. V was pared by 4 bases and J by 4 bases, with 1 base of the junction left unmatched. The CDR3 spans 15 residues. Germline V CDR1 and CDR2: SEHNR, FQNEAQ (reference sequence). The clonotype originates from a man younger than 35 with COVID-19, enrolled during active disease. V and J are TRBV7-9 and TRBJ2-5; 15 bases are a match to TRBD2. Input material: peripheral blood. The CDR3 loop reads CASSWGLAGGETQYF. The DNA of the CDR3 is TGTGCCAGCAGCTGGGGACTAGCGGGGGGAGAGACCCAGTACTTC. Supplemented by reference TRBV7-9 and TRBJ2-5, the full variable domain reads DTGVSQNPRHKITKRGQNVTFRCDPISEHNRLYWYRQTLGQGPEFLTYFQNEAQLEKSRLLSDRFSAERPKGSFSTLEIQRTEQGDSAMYLCASSWGLAGGETQYFGPGTRLLVL.